This record covers a single T cell receptor (beta chain). What it binds is unknown. This record belongs to a study of cytomegalovirus exposure and HLA in healthy donors. Study-wide context: An early data release held tens of millions of unique TCRs from HLA-typed donors.

Primers for the PCR totalled 60 Vbeta and 13 Jbeta. Assay used: immunoSEQ multiplex PCR; TCRdb lists only in-frame clones, some missing. The sample includes about 210,000 clones, 86% seen only once; the top ten take around 0.31%. Study-wide findings and caveats: In a later analysis, a missense DCLRE1C variant was linked to TCR beta V- and J-gene trimming. Reportedly, HLA-A and HLA-B alleles of most subjects were accurately predicted from TCR beta.

The source material was PBMCs. The TCR comes from a young woman in good health and CMV-seronegative.

Written as DNA, the CDR3 is TGTGCCTGGAGAGAGCCTAGGTTCTCCTACAATGAGCAGTTCTTC. Its translation is CAWREPRFSYNEQFF. The chain recombines TRBV30 with TRBJ2-1; D unresolved. The germline V and J ends were trimmed by 3 bases and 0 bases, with 12 bases remaining between them. The germline CDR1 and CDR2 sequences are GTSNPN and SVGIG (reference sequence). The CDR3 runs to 15 residues.